The 23 T cell receptor beta chains below were found in one sample sequenced in a study of a mutant IDH1 vaccine in newly diagnosed glioma. Indicated time point: week 11, during vaccination. In the vaccine, a single dose held 300 ug of the mutant IDH1 20-mer peptide, along with topical imiquimod. For these receptors, no antigen is known. Repertoires were generated with immunoSEQ multiplex PCR, while TCRdb's copy carries only in-frame clones and drops some. The repertoire consists of under 55,000 clones, with roughly 90% occurring once and the leading ten covering around 2.4%. The starting material was PBMCs, obtained from a glioma patient whose treatment included an IDH1 peptide vaccine. The receptors were sampled from a man in his forties or fifties with glioma.

V usage is TRBV28 and J usage is TRBJ2-7, with 12 bases lining up with TRBD1. Per germline, CDR1 MDHEN and CDR2 SYDVKM. J was trimmed by 7 bases and V by 5 bases; bases with no gene match: 9. The CDR3 length is 15 residues. CDR3 sequence: CASSPAGTGGVEQYF. Written as DNA, the CDR3 is TGTGCCAGCAGTCCCGCCGGGACAGGGGGCGTTGAGCAGTACTTC.

The rearrangement joins TRBV10-3 to TRBJ1-1, with D tentatively TRBD1 (5 bases). Trimming took 3 bases from V and 4 from J, leaving 12 bases between them. This CDR3 has 14 residues. Germline lookup yields CDR1 ENHRY and CDR2 SYGVKD. CDR3 protein: CAISDGGGPTEAFF. CDR3 nucleotides: TGTGCCATCAGTGACGGGGGTGGGCCCACTGAAGCTTTCTTT.

V gene TRBV27 combines with J gene TRBJ2-5; 11 bases line up with TRBD1. CDR1 MNHEY and CDR2 SMNVEV come from the germline V gene (reference sequence). The length of the CDR3 is 17 residues. The V gene end was trimmed by 3 bases and the J gene end by 0 bases; junction bases not matched to a gene: 6. The CDR3 nucleotides are TGTGCCAGCAGTTTGTCCGGGGACAGGGGGAACCAAGAGACCCAGTACTTC. Translated, it gives CASSLSGDRGNQETQYF.

The rearrangement joins TRBV5-8 to TRBJ1-2; TRBD1 might be the D (5 bases). CDR3 size: 13 residues. The germline gives CDR1 SGHTS, CDR2 YDEGEE. The germline V and J ends were trimmed by 4 bases and 4 bases, with 11 bases remaining between them. CDR3 sequence: CASSASGAYGYTF. The CDR3 DNA reads as TGTGCCAGCAGCGCGAGCGGGGCCTATGGCTACACCTTC.

The chain couples TRBV7-9 to TRBJ2-7; 8 bases line up with TRBD2. CDR1 SEHNR and CDR2 FQNEAQ come from the germline V gene (reference sequence). The CDR3 covers 18 residues. Trimming cost V 0 bases and J 0 bases; bases outside gene matches: 10. CDR3 sequence: CASSLAGTRSGSSYEQYF. The CDR3 bases are TGTGCCAGCAGCTTAGCGGGAACTAGAAGCGGGAGCTCCTACGAGCAGTACTTC.

The chain uses TRBV5-1 and TRBJ2-2, with 7 bases matching TRBD1. Trimming removed 3 bases from V and 0 bases from J; junction bases left unmatched: 5. CDR1 is SGHRS and CDR2 is YFSETQ in the germline V gene. This CDR3 has 16 amino acids. The CDR3 coding sequence is TGCGCCAGCAGCTGGGCCGGGACAGCGAACACCGGGGAGCTGTTTTTT. Translating gives CASSWAGTANTGELFF.

The chain uses TRBV25-1 and TRBJ2-7; 8 bases agree with TRBD2. There are 12 residues in the CDR3. The germline V gene encodes CDR1 MGHDK and CDR2 SYGVNS. V was clipped by 6 bases and J by 6 bases; unmatched bases: 4. CDR3 sequence: CASRAGASEQYF. The CDR3 DNA reads TGTGCCAGCAGAGCGGGAGCGAGCGAGCAGTACTTC.

The chain has TRBV9 and TRBJ2-1; TRBD2 aligns across 11 bases. The CDR3 has 16 residues. The ends lost 4 bases at V and 2 bases at J; junction bases unmatched: 5. Germline CDR1 reads SGDLS; CDR2 reads YYNGEE. CDR3 sequence: CASSPSSGRAYNEQFF. The CDR3 coding sequence is TGTGCCAGCAGCCCAAGTAGCGGGAGGGCCTACAATGAGCAGTTCTTC.

This clone was seen a single time. This chain uses TRBV7-6 with TRBJ2-2; D not resolved. The CDR3 contains 13 residues. From germline, CDR1 is SGHVS and CDR2 FNYEAQ. The V and J ends lost 5 bases and 2 bases respectively, with 6 bases between them. CDR3 amino acids: CASSQLNTGELFF. The CDR3 DNA follows: TGTGCCAGCAGCCAACTTAACACCGGGGAGCTGTTTTTT. The full variable domain, completed using reference TRBV7-6 and TRBJ2-2, is GAGVSQSPRYKVTKRGQDVALRCDPISGHVSLYWYRQALGQGPEFLTYFNYEAQQDKSGLPNDRFSAERPEGSISTLTIQRTEQRDSAMYRCASSQLNTGELFFGEGSRLTVL.

The chain carries TRBV5-1 and TRBJ2-1; no clear D. Trimming removed 0 bases at V and 5 bases at J, with 15 bases between. Germline CDR1 is SGHRS and CDR2 is YFSETQ. The CDR3 consists of 16 residues. The DNA of the CDR3 is TGCGCCAGCAGCTTGGCCCGTTTCCAGCTTGACAATGAGCAGTTCTTC. Amino acid sequence: CASSLARFQLDNEQFF.

The chain employs TRBV30 and TRBJ2-2, with a tentative D call TRBD1 (6 bases). Germline-derived CDR1 and CDR2 are GTSNPN and SVGIG (reference sequence). This CDR3 comprises 11 residues. The V end was cut by 8 bases, the J end by 5 bases, with 9 bases between. The CDR3 protein is CAGGDTGELFF. As DNA, the CDR3 is TGTGCCGGGGGCGATACCGGGGAGCTGTTTTTT.

CDR3: CASSISGTYTDTQYF. The CDR3 DNA reads as TGTGCCAGCAGCATATCCGGGACCTACACAGATACGCAGTATTTT. The V and J genes are TRBV5-4 and TRBJ2-3; D tentatively fits TRBD1 or TRBD2 (5 bases each). Trimming cost V 4 bases and J 2 bases, with 14 bases left between them. CDR1 is SGHNT, CDR2 YYREEE, per germline (reference sequence). This CDR3 is built from 15 residues.

The rearrangement uses TRBV5-1 and TRBJ2-1; the D gene is possibly TRBD2 (6 bases). The germline CDR1 and CDR2 sequences are SGHRS and YFSETQ. The V and J ends lost 7 bases and 3 bases respectively, with 14 bases between them. This CDR3 is 14 amino acids long. The CDR3 loop reads CASRGSLGYNEQFF. The CDR3 DNA sequence: TGCGCCAGCCGGGGGTCCCTCGGCTACAATGAGCAGTTCTTC.

This clone was seen once. The chain combines TRBV29-1 with TRBJ1-1, with unresolved D. The V gene lost 7 bases and the J gene lost 4 bases, with 16 bases spanning the gap. CDR3 length: 13 amino acids. Germline values: CDR1 SQVTM, CDR2 ANQGSEA. The CDR3 bases are TGCAGCGCCATAGAGAGGGATGGCACTGAAGCTTTCTTT. As protein: CSAIERDGTEAFF.

The rearrangement links TRBV5-4 to TRBJ2-7, with D tentatively TRBD2 (9 bases). Trimming took 4 bases from V and 2 from J, leaving 19 bases between them. Germline V gene data show CDR1 as SGHNT and CDR2 as YYREEE (reference sequence). The CDR3 is 16 amino acids. The CDR3 here is CASSLQGGGRAYEQYF. Here the CDR3 DNA reads TGTGCCAGCAGCCTACAGGGGGGCGGGAGGGCCTACGAGCAGTACTTC. Variable domain in full (rest from reference TRBV5-4 and TRBJ2-7): ETGVTQSPTHLIKTRGQQVTLRCSSQSGHNTVSWYQQALGQGPQFIFQYYREEENGRGNFPPRFSGLQFPNYSSELNVNALELDDSALYLCASSLQGGGRAYEQYFGPGTRLTVT.

The chain couples TRBV5-4 to TRBJ1-3; D not resolved. Germline-derived CDR1 and CDR2 are SGHNT and YYREEE (reference sequence). The CDR3 is 13 amino acids. Between the trimmed V and J ends, which lost 2 bases and 3 bases, there was a span of 6 bases. The CDR3 here is CASSFPGGNTIYF. The CDR3 coding sequence is TGTGCCAGCAGCTTTCCGGGTGGAAACACCATATATTTT.

A note on this clone: An end of the junction differs from the germline gene, which may be a read error. The chain links TRBV18 to TRBJ2-7; no clear D gene. The CDR3 sequence is 13 residues long. Germline-derived CDR1 and CDR2 are KGHSH and LQKENI. The CDR3 sequence: CASSPTVGYGQYF. The CDR3 DNA is TGTGCCAGCTCACCAACCGTAGGGTACGGGCAGTACTTC.

The chain is built from TRBV6-6 and TRBJ1-2, with a tentative D call TRBD1 (6 bases). Between the trimmed V and J ends, which lost 1 base and 7 bases, there was a span of 19 bases. Germline CDR1 is MNHNY and CDR2 is SVGAGI (reference sequence). The CDR3 has 16 residues. The CDR3 DNA reads as TGTGCCAGCAGTTACTATGGACAGTCGGGGCTCTCTGGCTACACCTTC. Protein product: CASSYYGQSGLSGYTF.

The genes are TRBV6-5 and TRBJ2-1; 8 bases align to TRBD2. The V gene end was trimmed by 6 bases and the J gene end by 4 bases; junction bases not matched to a gene: 8. This CDR3 comprises 15 residues. Per the germline V gene, CDR1 is MNHEY and CDR2 is SVGAGI. The CDR3 DNA reads as TGTGCCAGCAGACCCGGGACTAGGGGATACAATGAGCAGTTCTTC. As protein: CASRPGTRGYNEQFF.

V usage is TRBV14 and J usage is TRBJ2-7; D not certain. The CDR3 spans 13 residues. With 3 bases removed from V and 2 bases from J, the gap between germline ends came to 8 bases. Germline V gene data show CDR1 as SGHDN and CDR2 as FVKESK. CDR3 DNA sequence: TGTGCCAGCAGCCAGGTGATGACCTACGAGCAGTACTTC. It specifies CASSQVMTYEQYF.

The rearrangement uses TRBV29-1 and TRBJ2-2; TRBD1 matches 7 bases. The CDR3 consists of 14 residues. Germline V gene lookup returns CDR1 SQVTM and CDR2 ANQGSEA. The J segment lost 3 bases and the V segment lost 7 bases, leaving 8 bases of the junction unmatched. CDR3 in DNA: TGCAGCGCTAAGACAGGGTGGGACACCGGGGAGCTGTTTTTT. This encodes CSAKTGWDTGELFF.

The CDR3 coding sequence is TGTGCCAGCAGCTTCGGACTAGCCGGGGAGCTGTTTTTT. It yields the protein CASSFGLAGELFF. The genes are TRBV7-2 and TRBJ2-2; 7 bases match TRBD2. The germline V gene has CDR1 SGHTA and CDR2 FQGNSA. This CDR3 spans 13 amino acids. The J segment lost 6 bases and the V segment lost 3 bases, leaving 1 base of the junction unmatched.

The V and J genes are TRBV1 and TRBJ2-4; TRBD1 is the table's D call and was not checked against the DNA. TRBV1 is a listed pseudogene. This CDR3 has 16 amino acids. The CDR3 here is CTSSPPGQGPKNIQYF. CDR3 DNA sequence: TGCACCAGCAGCCCCCCGGGACAGGGACCCAAAAACATTCAGTACTTC.